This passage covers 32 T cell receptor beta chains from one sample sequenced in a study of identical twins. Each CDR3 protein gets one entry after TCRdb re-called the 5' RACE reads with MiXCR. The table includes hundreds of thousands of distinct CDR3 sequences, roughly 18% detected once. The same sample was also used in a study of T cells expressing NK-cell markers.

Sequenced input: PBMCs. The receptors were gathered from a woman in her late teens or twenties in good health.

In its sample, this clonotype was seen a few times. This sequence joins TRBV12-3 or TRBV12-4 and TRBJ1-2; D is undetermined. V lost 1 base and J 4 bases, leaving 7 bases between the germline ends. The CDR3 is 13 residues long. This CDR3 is CASSLEIGYGYTF. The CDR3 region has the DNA TGTGCCAGCAGTTTAGAGATTGGCTATGGCTACACCTTC.

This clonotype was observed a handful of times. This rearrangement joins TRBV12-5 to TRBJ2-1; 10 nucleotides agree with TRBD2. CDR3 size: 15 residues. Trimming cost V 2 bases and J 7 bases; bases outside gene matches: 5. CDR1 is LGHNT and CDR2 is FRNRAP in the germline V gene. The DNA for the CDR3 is TGTGCTAGTGGTTTGTCCTCGGGACTAGCGAATGAGCAGTTCTTC. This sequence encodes CASGLSSGLANEQFF.

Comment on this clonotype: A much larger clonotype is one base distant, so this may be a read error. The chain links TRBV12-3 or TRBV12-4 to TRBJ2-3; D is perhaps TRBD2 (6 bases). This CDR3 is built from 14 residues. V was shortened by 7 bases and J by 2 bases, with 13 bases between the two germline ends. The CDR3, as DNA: TGTGCCAGCACGAGACTAGACGACACAGATACGCAGTATTTT. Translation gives CASTRLDDTDTQYF.

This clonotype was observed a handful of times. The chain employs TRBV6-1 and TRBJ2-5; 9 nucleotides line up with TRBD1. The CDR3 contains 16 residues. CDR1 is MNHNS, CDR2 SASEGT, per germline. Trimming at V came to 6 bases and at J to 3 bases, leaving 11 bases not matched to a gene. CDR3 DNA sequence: TGTGCCAGCAGCTTTACCGCGGGACAGGGTAAAGAGACCCAGTACTTC. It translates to CASSFTAGQGKETQYF.

The CDR3 loop reads CSVEGSKNTEAFF. As DNA, the CDR3 is TGCAGCGTTGAAGGTTCCAAGAACACTGAAGCTTTCTTT. The gene calls are TRBV29-1 and TRBJ1-1, with unresolved D. The CDR3 covers 13 residues. Germline V gene data show CDR1 as SQVTM and CDR2 as ANQGSEA. Trimming pared 1 base from V and 1 base from J, leaving 7 bases between.

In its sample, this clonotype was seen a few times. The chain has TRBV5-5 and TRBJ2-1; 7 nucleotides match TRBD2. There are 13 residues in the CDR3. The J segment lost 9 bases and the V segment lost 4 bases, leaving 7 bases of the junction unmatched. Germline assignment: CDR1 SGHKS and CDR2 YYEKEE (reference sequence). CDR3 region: CASSPRTSSEQFF. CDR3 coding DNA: TGTGCCAGCAGCCCGCGGACTAGTAGTGAGCAGTTCTTC.

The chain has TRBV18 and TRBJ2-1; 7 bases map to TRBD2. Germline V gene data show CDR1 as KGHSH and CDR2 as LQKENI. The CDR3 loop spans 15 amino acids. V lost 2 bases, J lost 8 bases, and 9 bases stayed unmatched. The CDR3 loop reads CASSPWAGARDEQFF. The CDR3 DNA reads TGTGCCAGCTCACCATGGGCGGGAGCTCGGGATGAGCAGTTCTTC.

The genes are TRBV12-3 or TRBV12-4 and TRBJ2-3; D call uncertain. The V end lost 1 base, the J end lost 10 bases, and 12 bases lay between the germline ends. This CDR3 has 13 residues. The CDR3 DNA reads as TGTGCCAGCAGTTTAGGCCCCGACTTGGCGCAGTATTTT. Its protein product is CASSLGPDLAQYF.

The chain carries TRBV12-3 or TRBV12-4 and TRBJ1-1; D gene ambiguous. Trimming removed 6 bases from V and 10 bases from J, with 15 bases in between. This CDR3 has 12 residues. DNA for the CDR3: TGTGCCAGCAGCCTAGTGGCCGCTGGAGCTTTCTTT. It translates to CASSLVAAGAFF.

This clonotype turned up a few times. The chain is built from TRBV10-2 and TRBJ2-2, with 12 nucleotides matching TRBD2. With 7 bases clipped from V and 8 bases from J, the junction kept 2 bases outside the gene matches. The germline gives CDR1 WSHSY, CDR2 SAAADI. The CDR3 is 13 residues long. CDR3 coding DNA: TGCGCCAGCATACTAGCGGGAGGTGGGGAGCTGTTTTTT. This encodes CASILAGGGELFF.

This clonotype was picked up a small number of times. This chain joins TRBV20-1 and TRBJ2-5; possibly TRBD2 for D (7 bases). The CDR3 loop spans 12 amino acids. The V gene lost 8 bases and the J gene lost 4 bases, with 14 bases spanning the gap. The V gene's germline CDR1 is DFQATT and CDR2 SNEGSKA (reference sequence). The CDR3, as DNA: TGCAGTACCGGGGGGCCGGGAGAGACCCAGTACTTC. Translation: CSTGGPGETQYF.

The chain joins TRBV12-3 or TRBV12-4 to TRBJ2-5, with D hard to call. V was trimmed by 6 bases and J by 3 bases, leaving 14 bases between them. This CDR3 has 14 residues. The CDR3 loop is CASSSRAVEETQYF. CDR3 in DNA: TGTGCCAGCAGCTCTCGGGCCGTAGAAGAGACCCAGTACTTC.

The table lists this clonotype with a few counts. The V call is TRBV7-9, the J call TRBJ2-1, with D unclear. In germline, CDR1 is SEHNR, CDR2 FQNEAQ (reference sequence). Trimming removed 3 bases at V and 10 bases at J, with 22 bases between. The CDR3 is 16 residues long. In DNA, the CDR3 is TGTGCCAGCAGCTTTATACAGACCCGTTCGGTGGAAGAGCAGTTCTTC. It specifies CASSFIQTRSVEEQFF.

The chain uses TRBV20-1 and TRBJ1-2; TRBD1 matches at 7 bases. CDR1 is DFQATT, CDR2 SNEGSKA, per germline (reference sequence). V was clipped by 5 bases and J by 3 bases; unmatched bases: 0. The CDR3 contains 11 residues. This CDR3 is CSADRDYGYTF. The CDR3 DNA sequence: TGCAGTGCTGACAGGGACTATGGCTACACCTTC.

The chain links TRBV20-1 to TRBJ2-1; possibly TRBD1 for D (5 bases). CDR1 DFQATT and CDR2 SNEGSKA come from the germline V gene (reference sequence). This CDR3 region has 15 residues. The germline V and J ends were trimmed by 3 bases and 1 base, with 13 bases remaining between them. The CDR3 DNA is TGCAGTGCTAGGGGGCGACCAAGGTCCTACAATGAGCAGTTCTTC. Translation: CSARGRPRSYNEQFF.

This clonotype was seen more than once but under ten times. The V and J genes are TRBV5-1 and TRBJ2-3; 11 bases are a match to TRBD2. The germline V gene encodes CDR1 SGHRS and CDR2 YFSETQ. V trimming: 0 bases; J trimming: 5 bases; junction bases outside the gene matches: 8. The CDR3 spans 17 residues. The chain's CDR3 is CASSLVAGGPVVDTQYF. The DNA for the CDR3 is TGCGCCAGCAGCTTGGTAGCGGGGGGGCCAGTTGTAGATACGCAGTATTTT.

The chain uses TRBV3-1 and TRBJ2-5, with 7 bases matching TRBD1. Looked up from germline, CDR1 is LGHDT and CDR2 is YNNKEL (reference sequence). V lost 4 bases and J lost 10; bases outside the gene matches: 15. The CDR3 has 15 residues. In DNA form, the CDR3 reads TGTGCCAGCAGCCGGAAGGTCGGGACAGATAGTGACCAGTACTTC. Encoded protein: CASSRKVGTDSDQYF.

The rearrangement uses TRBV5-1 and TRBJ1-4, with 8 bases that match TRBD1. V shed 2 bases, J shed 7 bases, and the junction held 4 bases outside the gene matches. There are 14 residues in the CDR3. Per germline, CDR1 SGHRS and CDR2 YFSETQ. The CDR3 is CASSFGQGPEKLFF. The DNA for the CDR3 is TGCGCCAGCAGCTTCGGACAGGGTCCTGAAAAACTGTTTTTT.

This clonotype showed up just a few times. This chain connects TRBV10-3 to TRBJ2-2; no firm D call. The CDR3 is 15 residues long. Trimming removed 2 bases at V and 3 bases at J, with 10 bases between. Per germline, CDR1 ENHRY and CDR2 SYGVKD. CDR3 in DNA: TGTGCCATCAGTGAGCAAGCGTACGACACCGGGGAGCTGTTTTTT. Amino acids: CAISEQAYDTGELFF.

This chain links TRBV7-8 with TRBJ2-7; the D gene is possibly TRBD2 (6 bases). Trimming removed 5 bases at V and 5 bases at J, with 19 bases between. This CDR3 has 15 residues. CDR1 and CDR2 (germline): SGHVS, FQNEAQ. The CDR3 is CASSGPLGTGDEQYF. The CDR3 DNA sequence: TGTGCCAGCAGCGGCCCACTAGGAACGGGGGACGAGCAGTACTTC. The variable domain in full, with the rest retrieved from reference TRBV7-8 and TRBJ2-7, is GAGVSQSPRYKVAKRGQDVALRCDPISGHVSLFWYQQALGQGPEFLTYFQNEAQLDKSGLPSDRFFAERPEGSVSTLKIQRTQQEDSAVYLCASSGPLGTGDEQYFGPGTRLTVT.

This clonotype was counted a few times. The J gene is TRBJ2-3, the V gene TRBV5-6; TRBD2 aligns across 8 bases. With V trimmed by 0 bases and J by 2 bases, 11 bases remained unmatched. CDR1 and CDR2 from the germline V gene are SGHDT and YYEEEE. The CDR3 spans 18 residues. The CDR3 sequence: CASSLEMVRGATTDTQYF. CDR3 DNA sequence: TGTGCCAGCAGCTTGGAAATGGTGCGGGGGGCCACCACAGATACGCAGTATTTT.

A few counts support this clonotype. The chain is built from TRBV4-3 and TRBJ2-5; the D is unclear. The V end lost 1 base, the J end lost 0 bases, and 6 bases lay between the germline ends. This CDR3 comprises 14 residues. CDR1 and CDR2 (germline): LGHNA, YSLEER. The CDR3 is CASSQVTYQETQYF. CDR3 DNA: TGCGCCAGCAGCCAAGTCACGTACCAAGAGACCCAGTACTTC.

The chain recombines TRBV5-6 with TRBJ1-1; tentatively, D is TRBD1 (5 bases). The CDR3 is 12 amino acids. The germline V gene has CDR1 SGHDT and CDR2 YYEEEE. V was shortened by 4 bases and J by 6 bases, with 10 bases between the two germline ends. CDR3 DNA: TGTGCCAGCAGCGGCGACAGCGCTGAAGCTTTCTTT. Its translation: CASSGDSAEAFF.

CDR3 region: CASRGEEKLFF. In DNA form, the CDR3 reads TGTGCCAGCAGGGGAGAGGAAAAACTGTTTTTT. The J gene is TRBJ1-4, the V gene TRBV7-8, with D unresolved. Germline CDR1 is SGHVS and CDR2 is FQNEAQ. This CDR3 has 11 residues. V was shortened by 6 bases and J by 8 bases, with 7 bases between the two germline ends. Variable domain in full (rest from reference TRBV7-8 and TRBJ1-4): GAGVSQSPRYKVAKRGQDVALRCDPISGHVSLFWYQQALGQGPEFLTYFQNEAQLDKSGLPSDRFFAERPEGSVSTLKIQRTQQEDSAVYLCASRGEEKLFFGSGTQLSVL.

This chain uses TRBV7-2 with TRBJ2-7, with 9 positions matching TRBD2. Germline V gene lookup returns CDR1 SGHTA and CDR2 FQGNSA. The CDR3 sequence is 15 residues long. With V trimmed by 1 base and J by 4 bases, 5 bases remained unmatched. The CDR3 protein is CASSLGREGRYEQYF. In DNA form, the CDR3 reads TGTGCCAGCAGCTTAGGGCGGGAGGGCCGATACGAGCAGTACTTC.

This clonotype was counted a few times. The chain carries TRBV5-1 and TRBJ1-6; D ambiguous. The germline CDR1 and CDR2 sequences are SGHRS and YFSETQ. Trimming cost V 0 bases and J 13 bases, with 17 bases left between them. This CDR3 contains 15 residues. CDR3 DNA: TGCGCCAGCAGCTTGGCCGTTCAAGGGATTTCTCCCCTCCACTTT. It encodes CASSLAVQGISPLHF.

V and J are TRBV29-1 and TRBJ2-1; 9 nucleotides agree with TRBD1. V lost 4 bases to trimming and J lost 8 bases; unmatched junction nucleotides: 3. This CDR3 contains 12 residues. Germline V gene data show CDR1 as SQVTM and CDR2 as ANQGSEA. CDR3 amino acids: CSVVTGGYEQFF. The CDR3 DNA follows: TGCAGCGTTGTTACAGGGGGCTATGAGCAGTTCTTC.

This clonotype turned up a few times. Written as DNA, the CDR3 is TGCAGTGCTAGCAGTAACAGGGGGCGAGATACGCAGTATTTT. It is translated as CSASSNRGRDTQYF. The genes are TRBV20-1 and TRBJ2-3; 9 bases are a match to TRBD1. Germline CDR1 and CDR2: DFQATT and SNEGSKA (reference sequence). V lost 3 bases and J lost 5; bases outside the gene matches: 6. This CDR3 has 14 residues.

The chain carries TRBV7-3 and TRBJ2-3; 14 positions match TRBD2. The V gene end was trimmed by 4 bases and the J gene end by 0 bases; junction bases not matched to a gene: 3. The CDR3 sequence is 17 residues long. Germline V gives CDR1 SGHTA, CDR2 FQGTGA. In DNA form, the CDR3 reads TGTGCCAGCAGCTCTGGACTAGCGGGGGGCAGCACAGATACGCAGTATTTT. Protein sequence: CASSSGLAGGSTDTQYF. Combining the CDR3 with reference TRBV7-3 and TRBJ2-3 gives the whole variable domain GAGVSQTPSNKVTEKGKYVELRCDPISGHTALYWYRQSLGQGPEFLIYFQGTGAADDSGLPNDRFFAVRPEGSVSTLKIQRTERGDSAVYLCASSSGLAGGSTDTQYFGPGTRLTVL.

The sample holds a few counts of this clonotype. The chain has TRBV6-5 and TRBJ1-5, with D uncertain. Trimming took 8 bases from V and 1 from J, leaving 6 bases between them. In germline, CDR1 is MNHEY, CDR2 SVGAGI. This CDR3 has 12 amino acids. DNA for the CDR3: TGTGCCAGCCGTGCGAGCAATCAGCCCCAGCATTTT. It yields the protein CASRASNQPQHF.

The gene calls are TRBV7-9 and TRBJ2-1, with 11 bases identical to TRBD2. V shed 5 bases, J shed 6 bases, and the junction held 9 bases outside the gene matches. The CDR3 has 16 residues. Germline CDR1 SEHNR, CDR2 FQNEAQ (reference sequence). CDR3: CASSQPVAGGFNEQFF. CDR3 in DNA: TGTGCCAGCAGCCAACCGGTAGCGGGGGGGTTCAATGAGCAGTTCTTC.

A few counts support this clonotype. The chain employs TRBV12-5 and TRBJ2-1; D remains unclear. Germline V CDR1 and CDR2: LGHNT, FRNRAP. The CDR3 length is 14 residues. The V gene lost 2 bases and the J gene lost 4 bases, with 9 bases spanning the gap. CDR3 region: CASGLFPTYNEQFF. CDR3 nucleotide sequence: TGTGCTAGTGGTTTGTTTCCGACTTACAATGAGCAGTTCTTC.